This T cell receptor beta chain came from a study of blood T cells in healthy people across ages. Findings of the study overall: A roughly linear age-dependent decrease characterized TCR beta diversity per million T cells.

The V segment lost 4 bases and the J segment 4 bases; nucleotides outside the gene matches: 10. The CDR3 runs 18 residues. Per the germline V gene, CDR1 is SGHAT and CDR2 is FQNNGV. To note about this clonotype: Its target is unknown.

The use of a sample-barcoded 5' primer and a J-beta primer mix characterized a second PCR of about 7 to 12 cycles. Every molecule of cDNA carried a tag from a template-switch adaptor with 12 random nucleotides. TCRdb re-analysed the 5' RACE reads in MiXCR, keeping a single row per CDR3 protein. The table records roughly 1,500,000 distinct CDR3 sequences, roughly 40% of them present only once. Each donor supplied ten milliliters of peripheral blood. This TCR derives from a woman aged 18-29 years in good health. Sequencing was done on a sample of blood. The genes are TRBV11-2 and TRBJ2-5; 15 bases are shared with TRBD2. CDR3 sequence (DNA): TGTGCCAGCAGCTCGGCGGGGACTAGCGGGGGGAAAGGAGAGACCCAGTACTTC. This gives the protein CASSSAGTSGGKGETQYF.